A selection of T cell receptor beta chains follows, all from one sample in a study of human T cells and chemical hapten exposure. TCRdb re-derived calls from the RACE reads in MiXCR, one entry per CDR3 protein. The sample yields some 80,000 distinct CDR3 sequences, 11% seen once. The source was whole blood, collected in connection with sensitization to the hapten diphenylcyclopropenone (DPC). These receptors originate from a man aged 18-30 years with alopecia areata. Some clones in this sample may be carry-over from other donors' samples. CDR3s include the opening cysteine and the closing phenylalanine or tryptophan. The D gene is left open where the match is weak. The listing skips clone size in some rows; elsewhere it reads once, few, many or a size class.

size	J	V	D	DNA	CDR3
-	TRBJ2-7	TRBV7-3	TRBD1	TGTGCCAGCAGCTTTACAGGGGAAGTGGTCGTAGGCGAGCAGTACTTC	CASSFTGEVVVGEQYF
few	TRBJ2-5	TRBV7-2	-	TGTGCCAGCAGCTTAGTGGCGGTACAGGAGGGGCCCCAGTACTTC	CASSLVAVQEGPQYF
many	TRBJ1-1	TRBV6-9	-	TGTGCCAGCAGTTATTTAAGGGTGACGAACACTGAAGCTTTCTTT	CASSYLRVTNTEAFF
-	TRBJ2-7	TRBV5-1	TRBD1	TGCGCCAGCAGCCTAGCCGGGACAGGCTCCTACGAGCAGTACTTC	CASSLAGTGSYEQYF
few	TRBJ1-2	TRBV6-6	-	TGTGCCAGCAGTTACCCGGGGGCGCAGTTTCGCCAGTTCGGGGGCTACACCTTC	CASSYPGAQFRQFGGYTF
-	TRBJ1-4	TRBV4-3	-	TGCGCCAGCAGACTCGCAACTAATGAAAAACTGTTTTTT	CASRLATNEKLFF
few	TRBJ1-6	TRBV7-9	TRBD1	TGTGCCAGCAGCTACGCCGGGACAGGAGAGCGCTCCTATAATTCACCCCTCCACTTT	CASSYAGTGERSYNSPLHF
few	TRBJ1-6	TRBV2	TRBD1	TGTGCCAGCGGAGAACAGGGGGTGAATAATTCACCCCTCCACTTT	CASGEQGVNNSPLHF
many	TRBJ1-5	TRBV7-6	-	TGTGCCAGCAGCTTAGGAGGCAACAATCAGCCCCAGCATTTT	CASSLGGNNQPQHF
-	TRBJ2-2	TRBV14	-	TGTGCCAGCAGCCAGACGATGAACACCGGGGAGCTGTTTTTT	CASSQTMNTGELFF
-	TRBJ1-1	TRBV7-9	-	TGTGCCAGCAGCTTAGTATATGAAGCTTTCTTT	CASSLVYEAFF
many	TRBJ2-1	TRBV6-2/TRBV6-3	TRBD1	TGTGCCAGCAGTTTCCGGACAGGGGGTCGGTATGGTGAGCAGTTCTTC	CASSFRTGGRYGEQFF
-	TRBJ1-1	TRBV27	-	TGTGCCAGCCCCTCCGGTGTAATGACTGAAGCTTTCTTT	CASPSGVMTEAFF
many	TRBJ2-1	TRBV11-3	-	TGTGCCAGCAGCTTCGCGAGCTCCTACAATGAGCAGTTCTTC	CASSFASSYNEQFF
few	TRBJ2-7	TRBV9	TRBD1	TGTGCCAGCAGCGCACCGGGACAGGGCAGTGAGGAGCAGTACTTC	CASSAPGQGSEEQYF
many	TRBJ1-5	TRBV4-1	-	TGCGCCAGCAGCCAAGCCGGCAGGGACGGCAATCAGCCCCAGCATTTT	CASSQAGRDGNQPQHF
many	TRBJ2-7	TRBV4-3	-	TGCGCCAGCAGCCAAGATCGAAAGGCCTACGAGCAGTACTTC	CASSQDRKAYEQYF
-	TRBJ1-2	TRBV7-2	-	TGTGCCAGCAGACCAGGAGGGGACAACTATGGCTACACCTTC	CASRPGGDNYGYTF
-	TRBJ2-2	TRBV24-1	-	TGTGCCACCAGTGATTTGAGGCAGGGGAACACCGGGGAGCTGTTTTTT	CATSDLRQGNTGELFF
many	TRBJ2-1	TRBV11-2	-	TGTGCCAGCAGCCTCCCGAATTCGCCCTGGGGGTTGTTCTTC	CASSLPNSPWGLFF
-	TRBJ2-5	TRBV5-1	-	TGCGCCAGCAGCTTGGGATATCAGGGGACGCGGACCCAGTACTTC	CASSLGYQGTRTQYF
-	TRBJ1-5	TRBV6-5	-	TGTGCCAGCAGCGCGGACGGAGCCAATCAGCCCCAGCATTTT	CASSADGANQPQHF
many	TRBJ2-7	TRBV6-5	TRBD1	TGTGCCAGCAGTCTAAGACCGGACGGGACAGGGGCGCGAGAGCAGTACTTC	CASSLRPDGTGAREQYF
many	TRBJ1-6	TRBV12-3/TRBV12-4	-	TGTGCCAGCAGTTTGGCTGACCAGGGGATAAATAATTCACCCCTCCACTTT	CASSLADQGINNSPLHF
-	TRBJ1-2	TRBV12-3/TRBV12-4	-	TGTGCCAGCAGGGGAGGACAGTACCGTAATGGCTACACCTTC	CASRGGQYRNGYTF
-	TRBJ2-1	TRBV20-1	-	TGCAGTGCTGCGTTCAGACGCGCCAATGAGCAGTTCTTC	CSAAFRRANEQFF
few	TRBJ1-5	TRBV4-1	-	TGCGCCAGCAGCCAAGACGGTACTACAAGCCAGCCCCAGCATTTT	CASSQDGTTSQPQHF